This T cell receptor (beta chain) is drawn from a study of OX40 agonist ivuxolimab in advanced cancers. Study-wide background: Ivuxolimab is a fully human IgG2 antibody that activates OX40 (CD134).

Per germline, CDR1 SNHLY and CDR2 FYNNEI. V lost 8 bases to trimming and J lost 0 bases, with 13 bases between them. This CDR3 contains 14 residues. The study, taken as a whole, reports: Among expanded peripheral T cells, antigen specificity went undetermined.

Remarks on this clone: Its antigen is not known.

Clones were read by immunoSEQ multiplex PCR, and TCRdb kept only the in-frame ones, dropping some. The data show some 31,000 clones, with 80% to 90% seen just once and 25% held by the top ten. Anyone with autoimmune disease history or systemic immunosuppression was excluded. Drawing of blood for sampling happened at baseline, at cycle 4 day 1, and at cycle 7 day 1. The sequence came from an adult with an advanced solid tumor such as melanoma, head and neck, liver or kidney cancer. The source was CD4+ or CD8+ T cells sorted from blood, collected in a trial of the OX40 agonist ivuxolimab. V and J are TRBV2 and TRBJ2-5; possibly TRBD1 for D (5 bases). CDR3 residues: CASHPTENQETQYF. For the CDR3, the DNA is TGTGCCAGCCATCCGACAGAGAACCAAGAGACCCAGTACTTC.